The sequence of this TCR beta chain was determined in a study of blood T cell repertoires in COVID-19. Study-wide context: Samples of COVID-19 (acute and convalescent) were obtained from the United States, Italy and Spain. Sample material is recorded as cDNA or gDNA derived from T cells, B-cell-depleted T cells, or PBMCs.

Per the original methods: Estimated nucleated cell counts came from reference gene primer amplification. Data came from immunoSEQ multiplex PCR; TCRdb stores just in-frame clones and leaves some out. V and J calls and clone size follow that table, whereas D and trimming were derived from the DNA. Among around 23,000 clones listed, around three quarters were seen once. The ends were cut back, 3 bases at V and 3 bases at J, with 9 bases in the middle. Germline V lookup: CDR1 LNHDA, CDR2 SQIVND (reference sequence). The CDR3 spans 13 residues. This clone was recorded only once. This clonotype originated in a woman aged 80 or over with acute or convalescent COVID-19. Source material: peripheral blood. The rearrangement links TRBV19 to TRBJ2-7; a possible D gene is TRBD1 (6 bases). Here the CDR3 reads CASSIDRFYEQYF. Here the CDR3 DNA reads TGTGCCAGTAGTATTGACAGGTTCTACGAGCAGTACTTC.